This is a list of T cell receptor beta chains from one sample in a study of brain T cells in children with intractable seizures. Sequenced by immunoSEQ multiplex PCR; TCRdb stores in-frame clones only, minus some. The sample records about 340,000 clones, over 90% being singletons. This specimen consisted of peripheral blood, obtained around 5 months after surgery. These receptors were obtained from a boy in the first two years of life with tuberous sclerosis and intractable seizures. Both conserved end residues are part of each CDR3. The order of the fields is D gene, clone size, V gene, J gene, CDR3 protein, CDR3 DNA. The D gene is left open where the match is weak. Rows may omit the clone size; those that give it use once, few, many or a size class.

d_gene: TRBD1; abundance: once; v_gene: TRBV19; j_gene: TRBJ1-1; CDR3aa: CASSSRTGTVAEAFF; CDR3nt: TGTGCCAGTAGTTCCCGGACAGGGACGGTGGCTGAAGCTTTCTTT
d_gene: -; abundance: -; v_gene: TRBV27; j_gene: TRBJ1-6; CDR3aa: CASRASDSSYNSPLHF; CDR3nt: TGTGCCAGCAGAGCGTCGGACAGCTCCTATAATTCACCCCTCCACTTT
d_gene: -; abundance: -; v_gene: TRBV25-1; j_gene: TRBJ2-2; CDR3aa: CASSEFAGELFF; CDR3nt: TGTGCCAGCAGTGAATTTGCCGGGGAGCTGTTTTTT
d_gene: -; abundance: -; v_gene: TRBV11-1; j_gene: TRBJ1-2; CDR3aa: CASSLSQGIDGYTF; CDR3nt: TGTGCCAGCAGCTTAAGTCAGGGGATCGATGGCTACACCTTC
d_gene: -; abundance: -; v_gene: TRBV5-1; j_gene: TRBJ2-7; CDR3aa: CASSLFRGTSYEQYF; CDR3nt: TGCGCCAGCAGCTTGTTTCGGGGGACCTCCTACGAGCAGTACTTC
d_gene: -; abundance: -; v_gene: TRBV6-1; j_gene: TRBJ1-2; CDR3aa: CASSEEDQLGGYTF; CDR3nt: TGTGCCAGCAGTGAAGAGGATCAACTAGGTGGCTACACCTTC
d_gene: TRBD2; abundance: -; v_gene: TRBV6-1; j_gene: TRBJ2-3; CDR3aa: CASSGYTDTQYF; CDR3nt: TGTGCCAGTAGCGGGTACACAGATACGCAGTATTTT
d_gene: -; abundance: few; v_gene: TRBV9; j_gene: TRBJ2-7; CDR3aa: CASSPKDLGKHEQYF; CDR3nt: TGTGCCAGCAGCCCAAAGGACCTAGGGAAACACGAGCAGTACTTC
d_gene: -; abundance: -; v_gene: TRBV4-2; j_gene: TRBJ2-7; CDR3aa: CASSQDYRSYEQYF; CDR3nt: TGTGCCAGCAGCCAAGATTATAGGTCCTACGAGCAGTACTTC
d_gene: -; abundance: -; v_gene: TRBV12-3/TRBV12-4; j_gene: TRBJ1-1; CDR3aa: CASSFRGGAEAFF; CDR3nt: TGTGCCAGCAGTTTTCGGGGGGGCGCTGAAGCTTTCTTT
d_gene: -; abundance: -; v_gene: TRBV5-1; j_gene: TRBJ2-5; CDR3aa: CASKTQETQYF; CDR3nt: TGCGCCAGCAAAACACAAGAGACCCAGTACTTC
d_gene: -; abundance: -; v_gene: TRBV24-1; j_gene: TRBJ1-1; CDR3aa: CATSEGQGTEAFF; CDR3nt: TGTGCCACCAGTGAAGGGCAGGGCACTGAAGCTTTCTTT
d_gene: -; abundance: few; v_gene: TRBV27; j_gene: TRBJ1-5; CDR3aa: CASSLSGGSNQPQHF; CDR3nt: TGTGCCAGCAGTTTATCGGGCGGAAGCAATCAGCCCCAGCATTTT
d_gene: -; abundance: -; v_gene: TRBV3-1/TRBV3-2; j_gene: TRBJ1-2; CDR3aa: CASSQRLGARGYTF; CDR3nt: TGTGCCAGCAGCCAAAGGTTGGGGGCCCGGGGCTACACCTTC
d_gene: -; abundance: -; v_gene: TRBV3-1/TRBV3-2; j_gene: TRBJ2-7; CDR3aa: CASSQSLASYEQYF; CDR3nt: TGTGCCAGCAGCCAATCACTAGCATCCTACGAGCAGTACTTC
d_gene: -; abundance: -; v_gene: TRBV27; j_gene: TRBJ2-5; CDR3aa: CASSRQSPQETQYF; CDR3nt: TGTGCCAGCAGTAGACAGAGTCCCCAAGAGACCCAGTACTTC
d_gene: -; abundance: -; v_gene: TRBV7-9; j_gene: TRBJ2-5; CDR3aa: CASSLAPAGKETQYF; CDR3nt: TGTGCCAGCAGCTTAGCGCCGGCGGGAAAAGAGACCCAGTACTTC
d_gene: -; abundance: -; v_gene: TRBV28; j_gene: TRBJ2-3; CDR3aa: CASSLYGGISTDTQYF; CDR3nt: TGTGCCAGCAGTTTATACGGGGGCATCTCCACAGATACGCAGTATTTT
d_gene: -; abundance: -; v_gene: TRBV5-6; j_gene: TRBJ2-7; CDR3aa: CASSLDQFPYEQYF; CDR3nt: TGTGCCAGCAGCTTGGACCAGTTCCCCTACGAGCAGTACTTC
d_gene: -; abundance: -; v_gene: TRBV3-1/TRBV3-2; j_gene: TRBJ2-5; CDR3aa: CASSRHQAGETQYF; CDR3nt: TGTGCCAGCAGCCGCCACCAGGCAGGAGAGACCCAGTACTTC
d_gene: TRBD2; abundance: once; v_gene: TRBV3-1/TRBV3-2; j_gene: TRBJ2-5; CDR3aa: CASSTHSGRGQETQYF; CDR3nt: TGTGCCAGCAGTACTCATAGCGGGAGGGGACAAGAGACCCAGTACTTC
d_gene: -; abundance: -; v_gene: TRBV7-8; j_gene: TRBJ1-1; CDR3aa: CASSLVGGKGEAFF; CDR3nt: TGTGCCAGCAGCCTCGTGGGGGGAAAAGGTGAAGCTTTCTTT
d_gene: -; abundance: -; v_gene: TRBV9; j_gene: TRBJ1-1; CDR3aa: CASSSTPGLNTEAFF; CDR3nt: TGTGCCAGCAGCTCAACCCCGGGGTTGAACACTGAAGCTTTCTTT
d_gene: TRBD2; abundance: -; v_gene: TRBV28; j_gene: TRBJ2-1; CDR3aa: CASSFRLAGVNEQFF; CDR3nt: TGTGCCAGCAGTTTTAGACTAGCGGGAGTTAATGAGCAGTTCTTC
d_gene: -; abundance: once; v_gene: TRBV7-9; j_gene: TRBJ2-5; CDR3aa: CASSLAGSGEYQETQYF; CDR3nt: TGTGCCAGCAGCTTAGCGGGCAGCGGAGAGTACCAAGAGACCCAGTACTTC
d_gene: -; abundance: -; v_gene: TRBV3-1/TRBV3-2; j_gene: TRBJ2-1; CDR3aa: CASTQGTGWWDEQFF; CDR3nt: TGTGCCAGCACCCAAGGAACAGGCTGGTGGGATGAGCAGTTCTTC
d_gene: -; abundance: -; v_gene: TRBV6-5; j_gene: TRBJ1-3; CDR3aa: CASRPGGSGNTIYF; CDR3nt: TGTGCCAGCAGGCCCGGGGGGTCTGGAAACACCATATATTTT
d_gene: -; abundance: -; v_gene: TRBV12-5; j_gene: TRBJ1-1; CDR3aa: CASGLYEDTEAFF; CDR3nt: TGTGCTAGTGGTTTGTATGAGGACACTGAAGCTTTCTTT
d_gene: -; abundance: -; v_gene: TRBV2; j_gene: TRBJ1-5; CDR3aa: CASSAEDQPQHF; CDR3nt: TGTGCCAGCAGTGCGGAGGATCAGCCCCAGCATTTT
d_gene: -; abundance: -; v_gene: TRBV6-5; j_gene: TRBJ1-1; CDR3aa: CASSYSPQHTEAFF; CDR3nt: TGTGCCAGCAGTTACTCTCCACAGCACACTGAAGCTTTCTTT
d_gene: -; abundance: -; v_gene: TRBV20-1; j_gene: TRBJ1-2; CDR3aa: CSGGVGGYTF; CDR3nt: TGCAGCGGGGGGGTTGGAGGCTACACCTTC
d_gene: TRBD2; abundance: -; v_gene: TRBV5-4; j_gene: TRBJ2-7; CDR3aa: CASSLMARGSYEQYF; CDR3nt: TGTGCCAGCAGCTTAATGGCGCGGGGGTCCTACGAGCAGTACTTC
d_gene: -; abundance: -; v_gene: TRBV28; j_gene: TRBJ2-3; CDR3aa: CASSLYCAGSRCADTQYF; CDR3nt: TGTGCCAGCAGTTTATATTGTGCGGGGTCAAGATGTGCAGATACGCAGTATTTT